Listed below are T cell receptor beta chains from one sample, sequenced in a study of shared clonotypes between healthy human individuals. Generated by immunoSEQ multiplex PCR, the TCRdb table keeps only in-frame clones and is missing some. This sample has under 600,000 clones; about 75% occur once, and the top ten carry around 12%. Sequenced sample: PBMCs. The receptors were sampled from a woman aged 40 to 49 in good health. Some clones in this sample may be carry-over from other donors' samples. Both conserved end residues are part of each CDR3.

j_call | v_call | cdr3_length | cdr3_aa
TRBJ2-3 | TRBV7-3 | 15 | CASSPSGTPGGTQYF
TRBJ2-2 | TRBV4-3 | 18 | CASSQLTTGTHNTGELFF
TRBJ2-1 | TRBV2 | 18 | CASSLPGGLAGPLNEQFF
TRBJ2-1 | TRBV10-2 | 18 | CASSESPTVAGARGEQFF
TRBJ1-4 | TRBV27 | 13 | CATLWGRGEKLFF
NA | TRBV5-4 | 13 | CASSRGTSYEQYF
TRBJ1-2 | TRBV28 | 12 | CASQAPNYGYTF
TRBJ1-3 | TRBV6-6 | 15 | CASSYFPANGNTIYF
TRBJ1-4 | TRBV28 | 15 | CASSLPGQRSEKLFF
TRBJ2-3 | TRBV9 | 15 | CASSAGAGVWNTQYF
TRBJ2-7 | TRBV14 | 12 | CASSPGAYEQYF
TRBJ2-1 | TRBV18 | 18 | CASSPFTSGRAVHNEQFF
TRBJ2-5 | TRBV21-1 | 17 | CASSKVEVASGQETQYF
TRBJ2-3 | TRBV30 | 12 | CAWSMGADTQYF
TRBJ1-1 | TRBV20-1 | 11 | CSALDTGEAFF
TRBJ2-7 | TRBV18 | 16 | CASSPREGTGVYEQYF
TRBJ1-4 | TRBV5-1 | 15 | CASSFSWPTNEKLFF
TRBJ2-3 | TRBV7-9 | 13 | CASSTGVSDTQYF
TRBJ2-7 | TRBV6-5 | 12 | CASSYAGGEQYF
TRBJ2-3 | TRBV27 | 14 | CASSPRQTTDTQYF
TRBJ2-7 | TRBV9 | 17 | CASSVAGGDWSSYEQYF
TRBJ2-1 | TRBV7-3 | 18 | CASSLNAGSRIFYNEQFF
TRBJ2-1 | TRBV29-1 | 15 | CSVRAGQGALNEQFF
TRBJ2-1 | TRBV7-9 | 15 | CASSYPGGRYNEQFF
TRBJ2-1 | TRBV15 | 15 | CATSSRGTGADEQFF
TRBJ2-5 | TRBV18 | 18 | CASSLIGLAGRVGETQYF
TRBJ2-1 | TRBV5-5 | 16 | CASSSPGLAGVNEQFF
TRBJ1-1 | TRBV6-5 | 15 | CASSYSRGFGTEAFF
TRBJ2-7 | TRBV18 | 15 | CASSPDRDRSYEQYF
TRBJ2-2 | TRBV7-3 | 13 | CASSLYDTGELFF
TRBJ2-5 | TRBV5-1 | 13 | CASSGTSRETQYF
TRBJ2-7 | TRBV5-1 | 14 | CASSLILGAYEQYF
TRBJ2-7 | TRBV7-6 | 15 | CASSLVTNPHYEQYF
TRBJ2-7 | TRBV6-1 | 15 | CASRNGITGFYEQYF
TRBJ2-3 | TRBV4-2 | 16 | CASSRPGLQGTDTQYF
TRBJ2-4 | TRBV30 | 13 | CAWGTGAYDIQYF
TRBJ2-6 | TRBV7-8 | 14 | CASSLETGANVLTF
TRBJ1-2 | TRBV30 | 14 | CAGRARGTGDGYTF
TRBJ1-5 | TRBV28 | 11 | CASSLSQPQHF
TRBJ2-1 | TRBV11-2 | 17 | CASSLDVAGSSYNEQFF
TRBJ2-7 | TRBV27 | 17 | CASSLSGRTSGSYEQYF
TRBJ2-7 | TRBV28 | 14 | CASSAGQGVYEQYF
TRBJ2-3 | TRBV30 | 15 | CAWSVGRGGTDTQYF